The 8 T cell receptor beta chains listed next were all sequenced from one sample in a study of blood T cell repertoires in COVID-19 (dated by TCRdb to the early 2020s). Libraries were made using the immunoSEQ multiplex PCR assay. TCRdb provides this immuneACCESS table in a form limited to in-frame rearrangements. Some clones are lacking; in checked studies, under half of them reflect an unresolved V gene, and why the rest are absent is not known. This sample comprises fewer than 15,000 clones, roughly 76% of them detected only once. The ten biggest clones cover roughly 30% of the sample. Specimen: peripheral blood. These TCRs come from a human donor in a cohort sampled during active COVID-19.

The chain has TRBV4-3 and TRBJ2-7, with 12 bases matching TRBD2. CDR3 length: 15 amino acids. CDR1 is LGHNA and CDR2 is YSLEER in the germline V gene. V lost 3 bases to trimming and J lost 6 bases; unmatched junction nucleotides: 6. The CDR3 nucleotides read TGCGCCAGCAGCCAGACTAGCGGGAGTAACCTCGAGCAGTACTTC. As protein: CASSQTSGSNLEQYF.

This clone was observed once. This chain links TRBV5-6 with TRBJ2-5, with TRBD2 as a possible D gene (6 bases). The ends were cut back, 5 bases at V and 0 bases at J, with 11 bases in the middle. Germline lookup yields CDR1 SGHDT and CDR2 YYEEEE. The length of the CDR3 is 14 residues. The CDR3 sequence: CASSRLGNQETQYF. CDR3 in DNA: TGTGCCAGCAGTAGACTAGGCAACCAAGAGACCCAGTACTTC.

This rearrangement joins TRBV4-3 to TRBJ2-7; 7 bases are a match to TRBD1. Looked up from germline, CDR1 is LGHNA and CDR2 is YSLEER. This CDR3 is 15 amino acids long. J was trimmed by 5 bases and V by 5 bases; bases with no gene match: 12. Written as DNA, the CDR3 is TGCGCCAGCAGCTCTTCACCGGGACAGAGGAACGAGCAGTACTTC. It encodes CASSSSPGQRNEQYF.

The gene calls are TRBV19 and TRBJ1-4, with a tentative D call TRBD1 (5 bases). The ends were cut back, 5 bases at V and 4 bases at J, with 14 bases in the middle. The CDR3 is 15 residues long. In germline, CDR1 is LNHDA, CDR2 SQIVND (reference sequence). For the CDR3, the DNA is TGTGCCAGTAGTGGACACAGAAGGTTTAATGAAAAACTGTTTTTT. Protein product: CASSGHRRFNEKLFF. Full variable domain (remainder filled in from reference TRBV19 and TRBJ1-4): DGGITQSPKYLFRKEGQNVTLSCEQNLNHDAMYWYRQDPGQGLRLIYYSQIVNDFQKGDIAEGYSVSREKKESFPLTVTSAQKNPTAFYLCASSGHRRFNEKLFFGSGTQLSVL.

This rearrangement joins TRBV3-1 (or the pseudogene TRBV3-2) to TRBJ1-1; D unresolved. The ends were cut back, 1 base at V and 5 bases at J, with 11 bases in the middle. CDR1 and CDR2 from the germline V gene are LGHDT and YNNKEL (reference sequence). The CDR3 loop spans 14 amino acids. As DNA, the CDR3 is TGTGCCAGCAGCCAAGTGGGCGGGAGGACTGAAGCTTTCTTT. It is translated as CASSQVGGRTEAFF.

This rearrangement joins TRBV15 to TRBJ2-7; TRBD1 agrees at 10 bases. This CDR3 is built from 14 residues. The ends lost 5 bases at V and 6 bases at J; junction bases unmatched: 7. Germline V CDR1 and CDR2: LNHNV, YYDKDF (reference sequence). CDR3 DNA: TGTGCCACCAGCGGGCCGGGACAGGGGCGCGAGCAGTACTTC. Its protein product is CATSGPGQGREQYF.

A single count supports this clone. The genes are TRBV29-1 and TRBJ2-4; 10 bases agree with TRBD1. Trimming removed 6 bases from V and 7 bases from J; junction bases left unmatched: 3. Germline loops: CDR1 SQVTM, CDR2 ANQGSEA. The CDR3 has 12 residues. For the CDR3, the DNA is TGCAGCGTGGGACAGGGGAGGAACATTCAGTACTTC. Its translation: CSVGQGRNIQYF.

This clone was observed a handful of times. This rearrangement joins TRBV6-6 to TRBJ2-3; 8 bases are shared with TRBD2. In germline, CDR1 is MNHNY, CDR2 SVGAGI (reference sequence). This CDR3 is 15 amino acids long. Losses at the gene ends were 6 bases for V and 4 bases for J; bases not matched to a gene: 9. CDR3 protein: CASRLAGFPPDTQYF. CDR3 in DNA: TGTGCCAGCAGGCTAGCGGGCTTCCCCCCAGATACGCAGTATTTT.